The next 4 T cell receptor beta chains were all read from a single sample in a study of T cell repertoires in cytomegalovirus infection. Each CDR3 protein is one row after TCRdb ran MiXCR on the reads. This sample has roughly 760,000 distinct CDR3 sequences, with roughly a third found just once. Material for sequencing was PBMCs. Receptors were obtained from a human donor in good health (CMV status not recorded). Some clones in this sample may be carry-over from other donors' samples.

Many counts were recorded for this clonotype. The chain couples TRBV7-2 to TRBJ2-1; 11 bases map to TRBD2. CDR3 size: 13 residues. Germline CDR1 and CDR2: SGHTA and FQGNSA. Trimming removed 11 bases from V and 2 bases from J; junction bases left unmatched: 2. The CDR3 nucleotides read TGTGCCCTAGCGGGAGGCCCCTACAATGAGCAGTTCTTC. The encoded protein is CALAGGPYNEQFF.

The chain combines TRBV5-1 with TRBJ2-2; TRBD2 matches 9 bases. This CDR3 region has 14 residues. V shed 0 bases, J shed 6 bases, and the junction held 0 bases outside the gene matches. Germline CDR1 and CDR2: SGHRS and YFSETQ. CDR3 residues: CASSLGLAAGELFF. CDR3 DNA: TGCGCCAGCAGCTTGGGACTAGCGGCCGGGGAGCTGTTTTTT. Together with reference TRBV5-1 and TRBJ2-2, the CDR3 gives the full variable domain: KAGVTQTPRYLIKTRGQQVTLSCSPISGHRSVSWYQQTPGQGLQFLFEYFSETQRNKGNFPGRFSGRQFSNSRSEMNVSTLELGDSALYLCASSLGLAAGELFFGEGSRLTVL.

This clonotype was seen a handful of times. CDR3 sequence: CSANSPTGGRFGYTF. The CDR3, as DNA: TGCAGTGCTAATAGCCCCACAGGGGGCAGGTTTGGCTACACCTTC. The V and J genes are TRBV20-1 and TRBJ1-2; 9 nucleotides match TRBD1. Looked up from germline, CDR1 is DFQATT and CDR2 is SNEGSKA (reference sequence). V lost 4 bases to trimming and J lost 7 bases; unmatched junction nucleotides: 13. The CDR3 covers 15 residues.

The chain is built from TRBV5-1 and TRBJ2-7; 15 bases map to TRBD2. The germline V gene has CDR1 SGHRS and CDR2 YFSETQ. The CDR3 extends over 17 amino acids. The V gene end was trimmed by 4 bases and the J gene end by 3 bases; junction bases not matched to a gene: 8. The CDR3 DNA follows: TGCGCCAGCAGCCCAGGGACTAGCGGGAGGTTATTCTACGAGCAGTACTTC. As protein: CASSPGTSGRLFYEQYF.